The present entry profiles one TCR beta chain with its context. Its binding antigen is unknown. The input lacks base qualities; no much larger clone sits a single base away. The immunoSEQ Assay was used to sequence TCRbeta CDR3 regions. After extraction, genomic DNA underwent amplification by bias-controlled multiplex PCR, followed by high-throughput sequencing. The study's processing was this. To quantify the absolute abundance of each unique TCRbeta CDR3 region, sequences were collapsed and filtered. T cell fraction was estimated by normalizing TCRbeta template counts to usable DNA, with usable DNA measured through amplification of reference genes found in all nucleated cells. Repertoire TCRs were annotated as SARS-CoV-2-specific when V gene, CDR3 amino acid sequence and J gene were exactly matched to a known reactive TCR set. The reference SARS-CoV-2 TCR set was derived from MIRA and filtered for enrichment in COVID-19-positive ImmuneCODE repertoires, a step that removed public or cross-reactive TCRs. Using the MIRA antigens, annotated TCRs were further analysed by specific ORF or by position within an ORF. Depth was the summed frequency of annotated unique rearrangements, while breadth was defined as annotated unique rearrangements over total unique productive rearrangements. Two-sided Wilcoxon rank-sum tests were applied when comparing TCR breadth between groups. TCRdb mirrors the immuneACCESS table, restricted to in-frame sequences. Some clones are absent from its copies; in checked studies, under half trace to an unresolved V gene, and the reason for the others is unknown. The DNA gave D and trimming, while V, J and clone size come from that table. For this sample there are more than 350,000 clones; around 90% appear just once. 10% to 15% of the sample is in the top ten clones.

Counted from cysteine to phenylalanine, this CDR3 has 15 amino acids. Only the CDR3 part of the read is kept: 45 bases, read in frame from the first base. At the junction V is shortened by 0 bases and J by 4 bases, with 10 bases in between. CDR1 SGDLS and CDR2 YYNGEE are derived from the germline V gene. The treatment or condition label here, explained by the study, means: around 19 received Ad26.COV2.S at low or high dose, single or two shots; several received placebo; per-sample allocation not given. Repertoires of vaccine and placebo recipients were sequenced from samples taken on day 63 after the first injection. Cohort 1b enrolled around 23 adults aged 18-55 years at a single site in Boston, USA, between 29 July and 7 August 2020. Ad26.COV2.S was a replication-incompetent adenovirus type 26 vector expressing a prefusion-stabilized SARS-CoV-2 spike protein from the original Wuhan strain. This record belongs to a study of Ad26.COV2.S vaccination and SARS-CoV-2 variants (dated by TCRdb to the early 2020s). For the study in its entirety: Donors in the vaccine arm were drawn from COV1001, a multicentre, randomized, double-blind, placebo-controlled phase I-IIa trial testing Ad26.COV2.S in healthy adults. Trial participants were randomized into five groups of five: low-dose or high-dose Ad26.COV2.S given once or twice, or placebo on both occasions. Throughout the experiments and outcome assessment, investigators stayed blinded to trial group allocation. The specificity and breadth of SARS-CoV-2-reactive T cell receptors after Ad26.COV2.S vaccination were assessed by TCRbeta repertoire sequencing. Ad26.COV2.S was administered intramuscularly at a dose of 5x10^10 or 1x10^11 viral particles, either as one shot or as two shots given 56 days apart. The TCR-sequenced set comprised approximately 32 samples: approximately 19 Ad26.COV2.S vaccine recipients, 5 placebo recipients and 8 SARS-CoV-2 convalescent individuals.

Overall results and qualifications from the work: Compared with placebo recipients, Ad26.COV2.S recipients showed higher spike-specific TCR breadth (P = 0.0014). The study lacked the statistical power to compare responses across vaccine doses or regimens. Substantial breadth of spike-specific CD8+ and CD4+ T cell responses was reported after vaccination. It was noted by the authors that total T cell responses may have been underestimated by the TCR breadth and depth analyses. Comparable non-spike TCR breadth was observed between vaccine and placebo recipients, consistent with only spike being contained in the vaccine.

The source material was peripheral blood, sampled in a trial of Ad26.COV2.S vaccine versus placebo. The sequence derives from a person between 18 and 60 years old who received the Ad26.COV2.S COVID-19 vaccine or a placebo. In this chain, TRBV9 is recombined with TRBJ2-2; the D gene is not confidently resolved. The base sequence is TGTGCCAGCAGCGTAGGCCAGGAGATCACCGGGGAGCTGTTTTTT. Protein translation: CASSVGQEITGELFF.